This TCR beta chain is from a study of cytomegalovirus exposure and HLA in healthy donors. The ends were cut back, 1 base at V and 5 bases at J, with 20 bases in the middle. The CDR3 length is 18 residues. Germline lookup yields CDR1 SGHVS and CDR2 FNYEAQ. This clone was counted at least ten times. Its specificity is unknown. Findings of the study overall: Researchers left out some V segments, among them TRBV6-2 and TRBV6-3, as indistinguishable. Reportedly, fewer N-insertions than the roughly 700-donor mean appeared in an Asian-associated ancestry cluster in a later analysis.

The PCR contained 60 Vbeta and 13 Jbeta primers. The assay was immunoSEQ multiplex PCR, and TCRdb's table has in-frame clones only and misses some. The data contain about 120,000 clones, approximately 8% of them singletons. The TCR originated in a woman aged 40-49 years in good health and CMV-seropositive. The chain uses TRBV7-6 and TRBJ1-4; D may be TRBD1 (5 bases). Sequencing used PBMCs. The CDR3 region has the DNA TGTGCCAGCAGCTTAGGGGCGGGGCAGCATCCGGTGAATGAAAAACTGTTTTTT. Translating gives CASSLGAGQHPVNEKLFF. Looking up the rest from reference TRBV7-6 and TRBJ1-4 gives the full variable domain: GAGVSQSPRYKVTKRGQDVALRCDPISGHVSLYWYRQALGQGPEFLTYFNYEAQQDKSGLPNDRFSAERPEGSISTLTIQRTEQRDSAMYRCASSLGAGQHPVNEKLFFGSGTQLSVL.